This entry describes one TCR beta chain. Each donor's status was that of a healthy bone marrow donor. The ends lost 6 bases at V and 3 bases at J; junction bases unmatched: 6. The CDR3 consists of 14 residues. Germline CDR1 is SQVTM and CDR2 is ANQGSEA. This PCR relied on a set of 60 Vbeta primers and 13 Jbeta primers. In the source study's methods: In a later analysis, the count reached 80 million or so unique TCR beta chains, with 10 million to 11 million shared. Generated by immunoSEQ multiplex PCR, the TCRdb table keeps only in-frame clones and is missing some. The V and J calls and clone size are taken from that table; D and trimming were inferred from the DNA. This table holds roughly 180,000 clones, 70% to 80% found once. This record comes from a study of cytomegalovirus exposure and HLA in healthy donors.

The TCR was taken from a male donor in good health and CMV-seronegative. The chain couples TRBV29-1 to TRBJ2-3; 10 nucleotides line up with TRBD2. Sequencing was performed on PBMCs. CDR3 in amino acids: CSVKAGGGTDTQYF. For the CDR3, the DNA is TGCAGCGTAAAAGCGGGAGGGGGAACAGATACGCAGTATTTT.